Each of the 19 T cell receptor beta chains below was sequenced from the same sample in a study of CD8+ T cells in alopecia areata. cDNA reverse transcribed from extracted RNA served as the sequencing template. Method: immunoSEQ multiplex PCR; TCRdb's copy keeps in-frame clones and lacks some. The data show 45,000 to 70,000 clones, 96% seen once. This sample comprised CD8+ T cells sorted from blood, obtained at week 0. These receptors originate from a human donor with alopecia areata.

The V gene is TRBV4-3, the J gene TRBJ2-1; D perhaps matches TRBD2 (9 bases). The CDR3 length is 21 residues. Germline CDR1 reads LGHNA; CDR2 reads YSLEER. V lost 1 base, J lost 7 bases, and 32 bases lay in between. In DNA form, the CDR3 reads TGCGCCAGCAGCCAAGCATCTTACAGCAGGGGGCTAGCTAGCGGGGAGAATGAGCAGTTCTTC. Translated, it gives CASSQASYSRGLASGENEQFF.

This chain links TRBV7-6 with TRBJ2-7; 12 bases fit TRBD1. With V trimmed by 5 bases and J by 5 bases, 7 bases remained unmatched. Germline CDR1 is SGHVS and CDR2 is FNYEAQ. The CDR3 extends over 15 amino acids. CDR3 amino acids: CASSPLGTGGHEQYF. CDR3 nucleotide sequence: TGTGCCAGCAGCCCGCTAGGGACAGGGGGCCACGAGCAGTACTTC. Combining the CDR3 with reference TRBV7-6 and TRBJ2-7 gives the whole variable domain GAGVSQSPRYKVTKRGQDVALRCDPISGHVSLYWYRQALGQGPEFLTYFNYEAQQDKSGLPNDRFSAERPEGSISTLTIQRTEQRDSAMYRCASSPLGTGGHEQYFGPGTRLTVT.

By sample fraction, this clone is medium-sized. This chain uses TRBV4-3 with TRBJ1-2, with D hard to call. With 1 base removed from V and 0 bases from J, the gap between germline ends came to 9 bases. The length of the CDR3 is 15 residues. Germline CDR1 is LGHNA and CDR2 is YSLEER. CDR3 loop: CASSQGRTPNYGYTF. For the CDR3, the DNA is TGCGCCAGCAGCCAAGGACGGACTCCTAACTATGGCTACACCTTC.

V gene TRBV2 combines with J gene TRBJ2-6, with TRBD1 matching 9 bases. With 3 bases clipped from V and 0 bases from J, the junction kept 9 bases outside the gene matches. The CDR3 runs to 19 residues. The germline V gene encodes CDR1 SNHLY and CDR2 FYNNEI. This chain's CDR3 is CASSDGPGTGISGANVLTF. The CDR3 bases are TGTGCCAGCAGTGACGGCCCAGGGACAGGGATCTCTGGGGCCAACGTCCTGACTTTC.

The CDR3 loop is CASSYTSGGDNEQFF. CDR3 DNA: TGTGCCAGCAGTTACACTAGCGGGGGGGACAATGAGCAGTTCTTC. V usage is TRBV6-5 and J usage is TRBJ2-1; 13 bases line up with TRBD2. Per germline, CDR1 MNHEY and CDR2 SVGAGI. This CDR3 region has 15 residues. The junction had 0 bases not matched to a gene; V was cut back by 2 bases and J by 5 bases.

The rearrangement uses TRBV10-3 and TRBJ2-7, with D perhaps given as TRBD1 or TRBD2 (5 bases each). Germline V gene sequence: CDR1 ENHRY, CDR2 SYGVKD. The V gene lost 2 bases and the J gene lost 3 bases, with 17 bases spanning the gap. This CDR3 is built from 16 residues. This chain's CDR3 is CAISEGPGTKDYEQYF. DNA of the CDR3: TGTGCCATCAGTGAGGGTCCCGGGACGAAGGACTACGAGCAGTACTTC.

This chain links TRBV11-2 with TRBJ2-1; D unresolved. The CDR3 spans 13 residues. V gave up 1 base and J gave up 8 bases, with 9 bases separating them. Germline CDR1 reads SGHAT; CDR2 reads FQNNGV. The CDR3 coding sequence is TGTGCCAGCAGCTTAGTAGGGTTCCATGAGCAGTTCTTC. Its translation is CASSLVGFHEQFF.

The chain recombines TRBV2 with TRBJ1-5; D call uncertain. Germline V gene data show CDR1 as SNHLY and CDR2 as FYNNEI. This CDR3 is 15 amino acids long. Trimming removed 6 bases at V and 0 bases at J, with 12 bases between. The chain's CDR3 is CASSEGRSSNQPQHF. Here the CDR3 DNA reads TGTGCCAGCAGCGAGGGTAGGTCTAGCAATCAGCCCCAGCATTTT.

CDR3 nucleotides: TGTGCCAGCAGTCCGGGACTAGGGATCTACGAGCAGTACTTC. Its protein is CASSPGLGIYEQYF. J is TRBJ2-7 and V is TRBV6-1; 8 positions match TRBD2. CDR1 MNHNS and CDR2 SASEGT come from the germline V gene. This CDR3 is 14 amino acids long. Germline trimming cut 5 bases from V and 3 bases from J; bases unmatched to any gene: 6.

The chain combines TRBV7-9 with TRBJ2-7; possible D gene TRBD2, 6 bases. V lost 1 base, J lost 4 bases, and 14 bases lay in between. CDR3 length: 15 residues. The germline CDR1 and CDR2 sequences are SEHNR and FQNEAQ (reference sequence). CDR3 loop: CASSLEGGASYEQYF. Here the CDR3 DNA reads TGTGCCAGCAGCTTAGAGGGCGGGGCGTCTTACGAGCAGTACTTC. The variable domain in full, completed from reference TRBV7-9 and TRBJ2-7, reads DTGVSQNPRHKITKRGQNVTFRCDPISEHNRLYWYRQTLGQGPEFLTYFQNEAQLEKSRLLSDRFSAERPKGSFSTLEIQRTEQGDSAMYLCASSLEGGASYEQYFGPGTRLTVT.

The chain employs TRBV27 and TRBJ2-2; 7 positions agree with TRBD1. V lost 0 bases, J lost 7 bases, and 8 bases stayed unmatched. CDR3 size: 16 residues. Germline loops: CDR1 MNHEY, CDR2 SMNVEV (reference sequence). CDR3: CASSLSATGANGELFF. The CDR3 DNA reads as TGTGCCAGCAGTTTATCGGCAACAGGGGCCAACGGGGAGCTGTTTTTT.

Comment on this clone: Other DNA variants within this sample encode the same CDR3. The chain couples TRBV7-9 to TRBJ2-7; no clear D gene. V lost 2 bases to trimming and J lost 1 base, with 3 bases between them. This CDR3 has 12 amino acids. CDR1 and CDR2 (germline): SEHNR, FQNEAQ (reference sequence). As DNA, the CDR3 is TGTGCCAGCAGCTTAACGTCCTACGAGCAGTACTTC. Protein product: CASSLTSYEQYF.

The chain has TRBV5-1 and TRBJ2-7; 11 bases are shared with TRBD1. Germline V lookup: CDR1 SGHRS, CDR2 YFSETQ. The CDR3 is 15 amino acids. The trim removed 4 bases at V and 2 bases at J, leaving 5 bases unmatched. CDR3 in DNA: TGCGCCAGCAGCCCCGGACAGGGGGCTGCCTACGAGCAGTACTTC. Translation: CASSPGQGAAYEQYF.

The chain employs TRBV7-2 and TRBJ2-7; D is uncertain. V dropped 4 bases and J dropped 5 bases, with 12 bases sitting between them. The CDR3 spans 13 residues. Germline V gene data show CDR1 as SGHTA and CDR2 as FQGNSA. The CDR3 reads CASSSGLLDEQYF. The CDR3 DNA is TGTGCCAGCAGCTCCGGGTTATTGGACGAGCAGTACTTC.

The chain joins TRBV4-3 to TRBJ2-7, with 8 bases lining up with TRBD1. The trim removed 3 bases at V and 4 bases at J, leaving 11 bases unmatched. Germline-derived CDR1 and CDR2 are LGHNA and YSLEER. The CDR3 has 16 amino acids. CDR3 DNA sequence: TGCGCCAGCAGCCACTCTATGACAGGGGAACTTTACGAGCAGTACTTC. Translation: CASSHSMTGELYEQYF.

The J gene is TRBJ2-3, the V gene TRBV13, with a weak D call TRBD1 (5 bases). Trimming left V 6 bases short and J 2 bases short, with 12 bases between. CDR1 and CDR2 (germline): PRHDT, FYEKMQ (reference sequence). This CDR3 region has 14 residues. CDR3 protein: CASSQRQNTDTQYF. CDR3 nucleotide sequence: TGTGCCAGCAGTCAACGACAGAACACAGATACGCAGTATTTT.

The chain is built from TRBV4-2 and TRBJ2-4; possibly TRBD2 for D (6 bases). V lost 0 bases to trimming and J lost 13 bases, with 13 bases between them. This CDR3 is 13 amino acids long. CDR1 LGHNA and CDR2 YNFKEQ come from the germline V gene. The DNA of the CDR3 is TGTGCCAGCAGCCAAGACCCCGGAGGGCCCCAGTACTTC. Protein product: CASSQDPGGPQYF.

The CDR3 DNA is TGTGCCATCAGTGAGAGGGCCTTTGGGGACAATGAGCAGTTCTTC. Translating it yields CAISERAFGDNEQFF. The gene calls are TRBV10-3 and TRBJ2-1, with D hard to call. Germline V gives CDR1 ENHRY, CDR2 SYGVKD. The CDR3 runs 15 residues. V lost 2 bases, J lost 5 bases, and 13 bases lay in between.

CDR3 sequence reads: CASSSDSTRFDEQYF. CDR3 coding DNA: TGTGCCAGCAGTTCCGATAGCACCCGGTTTGACGAGCAGTACTTC. This chain links TRBV6-6 with TRBJ2-7; D is unclear. In germline, CDR1 is MNHNY, CDR2 SVGAGI (reference sequence). Trimming removed 4 bases at V and 5 bases at J, with 18 bases between. The CDR3 is 15 amino acids.